These T cell receptor beta chains were read from a single sample in a study of T cells expressing NK-cell markers. Reprocessing the 5' RACE reads, TCRdb reports a single entry for every CDR3 protein and omits DNA. The repertoire table contains 500,000 to 700,000 distinct CDR3 sequences. Sequencing was done on a sample of blood T cells: a sorted CD56 or NKG2C T cell subset, CD4+ or CD8+ T cells, or bulk PBMC T cells (not recorded which). The receptors come from a man between 18 and 35 years old in good health. Each CDR3 is given with its conserved first and last residue.

J: TRBJ2-1
V: TRBV5-6
CDR3: CASGDGLADHNEQFF

J: TRBJ2-5
V: TRBV6-2/TRBV6-3
CDR3: CASSWGLAGVIQETQYF

J: TRBJ2-7
V: TRBV9
CDR3: CASSSDPAEQYF

J: TRBJ2-6
V: TRBV12-3/TRBV12-4
CDR3: CASSFGASSSGANVLTF

J: TRBJ2-1
V: TRBV4-1
CDR3: CASSQGEARGNEQFF

J: TRBJ2-3
V: TRBV11-2
CDR3: CASSYLGIRESKPDTQYF

J: TRBJ2-2
V: TRBV3-1
CDR3: CASSQVLAYGELFF

J: TRBJ1-3
V: TRBV10-3
CDR3: CAIKGSGNTIYF

J: TRBJ1-1
V: TRBV5-1
CDR3: CASSPDGRTITEAFF

J: TRBJ2-6
V: TRBV19
CDR3: CASSARDAWVSGANVLTF

J: TRBJ1-1
V: TRBV9
CDR3: CASSVDYRNTEAFF

J: TRBJ2-1
V: TRBV6-1
CDR3: CASSGRSGTQSNEQFF

J: TRBJ2-1
V: TRBV27
CDR3: CASTSWDRGSDEQFF

J: TRBJ2-5
V: TRBV27
CDR3: CASSLTARKTQYF

J: TRBJ2-1
V: TRBV19
CDR3: CASSTLAGGKYNEQFF

J: TRBJ2-5
V: TRBV20-1
CDR3: CSATGTGIMAQYF

J: TRBJ2-7
V: TRBV6-5
CDR3: CASSYEQGPLYEQYF

J: TRBJ1-2
V: TRBV6-5
CDR3: CASSYEGTYGYTF

J: TRBJ2-5
V: TRBV29-1
CDR3: CSDAGGAIGETQYF

J: TRBJ2-5
V: TRBV18
CDR3: CASSPEDGEETQYF

J: TRBJ2-5
V: TRBV12-3/TRBV12-4
CDR3: CASTGLAGETQYF

J: TRBJ1-5
V: TRBV15
CDR3: CATSRDSPGKQPQHF

J: TRBJ1-1
V: TRBV5-1
CDR3: CASSSRTEHTEAFF

J: TRBJ2-7
V: TRBV7-2
CDR3: CASSLAGRPEQYF

J: TRBJ2-1
V: TRBV4-1
CDR3: CASSQLGNGNNEQFF

J: TRBJ2-1
V: TRBV6-2/TRBV6-3
CDR3: CASSSARSSYNEQFF

J: TRBJ2-7
V: TRBV7-2
CDR3: CASSLSTATYEQYF

J: TRBJ1-1
V: TRBV20-1
CDR3: CSARMLGGRTEAFF

J: TRBJ1-2
V: TRBV28
CDR3: CASSLDDIQGSYGYTF

J: TRBJ2-3
V: TRBV30
CDR3: CAWSVLAGSTDTQYF

J: TRBJ2-7
V: TRBV20-1
CDR3: CSASLDRYEQYF

J: TRBJ2-5
V: TRBV28
CDR3: CASSSNRDSGRRETQYF

J: TRBJ1-4
V: TRBV12-5
CDR3: CASGPDSPTNEKLFF

J: TRBJ1-2
V: TRBV3-1
CDR3: CASSQEVGTGGTF

J: TRBJ2-3
V: TRBV12-3/TRBV12-4
CDR3: CASLRGAGTDTQYF

J: TRBJ1-2
V: TRBV29-1
CDR3: CSVAGTVYGYTF

J: TRBJ2-1
V: TRBV4-2
CDR3: CASSQDRGTGGKNEQFF

J: TRBJ1-5
V: TRBV24-1
CDR3: CATSDRDREFNQPQHF

J: TRBJ1-6
V: TRBV10-3
CDR3: CAISPGQGSNSPLHF

J: TRBJ2-5
V: TRBV20-1
CDR3: CSAQALRDTQGVQETQYF

J: TRBJ2-1
V: TRBV12-3/TRBV12-4
CDR3: CASSAGTSGNEQFF

J: TRBJ1-2
V: TRBV18
CDR3: CASSPTATGNYGYTF

J: TRBJ1-5
V: TRBV20-1
CDR3: CSATVRAGPNQPQHF

J: TRBJ2-1
V: TRBV12-3/TRBV12-4
CDR3: CASTRREGYNEQFF

J: TRBJ1-3
V: TRBV10-2
CDR3: CASSQGASSGNTIYF

J: TRBJ2-3
V: TRBV28
CDR3: CASGTSGSHHF

J: TRBJ2-5
V: TRBV29-1
CDR3: CNAATNQLETQYF

J: TRBJ2-1
V: TRBV12-3/TRBV12-4
CDR3: CASSSTTSSEQFF

J: TRBJ2-1
V: TRBV27
CDR3: CASSYRASRLAGVGGEQFF

J: TRBJ1-4
V: TRBV11-2
CDR3: CASSQETAGEKLFF

J: TRBJ2-2
V: TRBV7-9
CDR3: CASSPLMREGPGELFF

J: TRBJ2-1
V: TRBV27
CDR3: CASSNHVGDNEQFF